The 14 T cell receptor beta chains given below trace back to one sample, sequenced in a study of vaccination effects on CD4 cells after COVID-19. Using viral peptide pools, the ViraFEST assay grew out antigen-specific CD4+ T cells prior to sequencing. Culturing for ten to eleven days preceded CD4+ T cell isolation. Participants each got two BNT162b2 or mRNA-1273 vaccine doses. Assay: immunoSEQ multiplex PCR; the TCRdb copy retains only in-frame clones and omits some. This table has tens of thousands of clones, around 70% appearing once. No antigen has been assigned to these receptors. This material consisted of CD4+ T cells from PBMCs cultured with HCoV-229E spike peptides, taken after COVID-19 vaccination. The receptors stem from a human donor who received a COVID-19 vaccine.

The chain couples TRBV30 to TRBJ1-2, with a tentative D call TRBD1 (6 bases). Between the trimmed V and J ends, which lost 4 bases and 10 bases, there was a span of 13 bases. CDR1 is GTSNPN and CDR2 is SVGIG in the germline V gene (reference sequence). The CDR3 loop spans 11 amino acids. Written as DNA, the CDR3 is TGTGCCTGGACAGCCACAGGGACCTACACCTTC. Translated, it gives CAWTATGTYTF.

A few counts support this clone. The chain combines TRBV5-1 with TRBJ1-4; D is unresolved. V lost 0 bases and J 0 bases, leaving 3 bases between the germline ends. CDR3 size: 14 residues. Germline V lookup: CDR1 SGHRS, CDR2 YFSETQ. The CDR3 sequence: CASSLVATNEKLFF. CDR3 sequence (DNA): TGCGCCAGCAGCTTGGTAGCAACTAATGAAAAACTGTTTTTT.

The gene calls are TRBV18 and TRBJ1-2, with TRBD1 identical over 7 bases. The CDR3 has 16 amino acids. V dropped 1 base and J dropped 3; count of bases not matched to a gene: 8. Germline CDR1 and CDR2: KGHSH and LQKENI. The chain's CDR3 is CASSPLKGATDYGYTF. CDR3 DNA sequence: TGTGCCAGCTCACCACTCAAGGGGGCCACGGACTATGGCTACACCTTC.

The CDR3 reads CASSEGLAKDTQYF. The CDR3 DNA reads TGCGCCAGCAGCGAGGGACTAGCCAAAGATACGCAGTATTTT. The chain couples TRBV5-1 to TRBJ2-3; 9 bases match TRBD2. The CDR3 runs to 14 residues. The V gene end was trimmed by 4 bases and the J gene end by 5 bases; junction bases not matched to a gene: 5. Germline V gene lookup returns CDR1 SGHRS and CDR2 YFSETQ.

The chain links TRBV12-3 or TRBV12-4 to TRBJ2-1; D gene unclear. CDR3 length equals 11 residues. Trimming took 4 bases from V and 8 from J, leaving 6 bases between them. Here the CDR3 DNA reads TGTGCCAGCAGTTACGGTGATGAGCAGTTCTTC. Its protein is CASSYGDEQFF.

This clone was detected only a few times. This rearrangement joins TRBV10-1 to TRBJ2-2; 11 nucleotides match TRBD2. The germline V gene encodes CDR1 WNHNN and CDR2 SYGVQD (reference sequence). The CDR3 is 17 amino acids. V lost 3 bases and J lost 1; bases outside the gene matches: 4. DNA of the CDR3: TGCGCCAGCAGTGACCCCGGACTAGCGGGGAACACCGGGGAGCTGTTTTTT. Protein product: CASSDPGLAGNTGELFF.

V is TRBV12-3 or TRBV12-4 and J is TRBJ2-4, with TRBD2 matching over 9 bases. This CDR3 spans 13 amino acids. V gave up 6 bases and J gave up 12 bases; unmatched junction bases: 9. The CDR3 region has the DNA TGTGCCAGCAGCCATAGACTAGCGGACTCTCAGTACTTC. Its translation is CASSHRLADSQYF.

The chain couples TRBV29-1 to TRBJ1-1; tentative D call: TRBD1 (6 bases). V was trimmed by 7 bases and J by 3 bases, leaving 21 bases between them. Per the germline V gene, CDR1 is SQVTM and CDR2 is ANQGSEA. The length of the CDR3 is 15 residues. DNA for the CDR3: TGCAGCGCTCACGGCGGGACATTTGGGGACACTGAAGCTTTCTTT. It specifies CSAHGGTFGDTEAFF. Supplemented by reference TRBV29-1 and TRBJ1-1, the full variable domain reads SAVISQKPSRDICQRGTSLTIQCQVDSQVTMMFWYRQQPGQSLTLIATANQGSEATYESGFVIDKFPISRPNLTFSTLTVSNMSPEDSSIYLCSAHGGTFGDTEAFFGQGTRLTVV.

The V and J genes are TRBV29-1 and TRBJ2-7, with TRBD1 identical over 8 bases. The CDR3 is 14 residues long. Germline V lookup: CDR1 SQVTM, CDR2 ANQGSEA. Germline trimming cut 3 bases from V and 4 bases from J; bases unmatched to any gene: 8. The CDR3 sequence is CSVDGPGGLYEQYF. CDR3 sequence (DNA): TGCAGCGTTGATGGTCCAGGGGGCCTATACGAGCAGTACTTC.

The genes are TRBV5-6 and TRBJ2-1, with D tentatively TRBD2 (5 bases). Germline V gives CDR1 SGHDT, CDR2 YYEEEE. This CDR3 spans 15 amino acids. Deletions cut 1 base from V and 6 bases from J, with 14 bases between. CDR3 residues: CASSLWRFVSNEQFF. The CDR3 coding sequence is TGTGCCAGCAGCTTGTGGAGGTTTGTGAGCAATGAGCAGTTCTTC.

The V gene is TRBV27, the J gene TRBJ1-1, with 11 bases fitting TRBD1. With 6 bases clipped from V and 0 bases from J, the junction kept 6 bases outside the gene matches. The CDR3 runs to 16 residues. Germline lookup yields CDR1 MNHEY and CDR2 SMNVEV (reference sequence). CDR3 region: CASSWTGGVLNTEAFF. The CDR3, as DNA: TGTGCCAGCAGCTGGACAGGGGGCGTATTGAACACTGAAGCTTTCTTT.

The rearrangement uses TRBV5-4 and TRBJ2-1; tentative D call: TRBD1 (5 bases). V was shortened by 6 bases and J by 1 base, with 14 bases between the two germline ends. Germline V lookup: CDR1 SGHNT, CDR2 YYREEE (reference sequence). The CDR3 totals 15 residues. CDR3 in amino acids: CASNRQGWSYNEQFF. The CDR3 DNA follows: TGTGCCAGCAACCGCCAGGGATGGTCCTACAATGAGCAGTTCTTC.

CDR3 DNA sequence: TGTGCCAGCAGCCAACTAGCGTCCTACAATGAGCAGTTCTTC. This codes for CASSQLASYNEQFF. The V call is TRBV4-2, the J call TRBJ2-1, with D tentatively TRBD2 (6 bases). CDR1 and CDR2 from the germline V gene are LGHNA and YNFKEQ. The V end was cut by 2 bases, the J end by 1 base, with 6 bases between. CDR3 size: 14 residues.

This clone was seen a few times. The chain couples TRBV10-1 to TRBJ2-2; TRBD2 matches at 7 bases. J lost 3 bases, V lost 5 bases, and 0 bases had no gene match. The germline gives CDR1 WNHNN, CDR2 SYGVQD (reference sequence). This CDR3 contains 13 residues. Written as DNA, the CDR3 is TGCGCCAGCAGTCGGGAGGACACCGGGGAGCTGTTTTTT. Translation: CASSREDTGELFF.